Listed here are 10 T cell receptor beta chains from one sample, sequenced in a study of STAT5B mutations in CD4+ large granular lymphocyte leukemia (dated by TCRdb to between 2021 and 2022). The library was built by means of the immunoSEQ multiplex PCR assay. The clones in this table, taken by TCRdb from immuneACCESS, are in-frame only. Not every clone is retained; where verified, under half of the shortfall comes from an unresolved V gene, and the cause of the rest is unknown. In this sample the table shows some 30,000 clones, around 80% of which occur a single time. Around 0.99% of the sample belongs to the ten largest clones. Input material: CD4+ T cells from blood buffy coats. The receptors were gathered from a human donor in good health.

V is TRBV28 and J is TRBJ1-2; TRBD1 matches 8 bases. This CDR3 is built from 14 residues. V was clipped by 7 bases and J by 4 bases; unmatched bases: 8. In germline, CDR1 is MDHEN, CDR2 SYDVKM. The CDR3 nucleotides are TGTGCCAGCATCTCAGGGGGCGGGATCTATGGCTACACCTTC. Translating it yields CASISGGGIYGYTF.

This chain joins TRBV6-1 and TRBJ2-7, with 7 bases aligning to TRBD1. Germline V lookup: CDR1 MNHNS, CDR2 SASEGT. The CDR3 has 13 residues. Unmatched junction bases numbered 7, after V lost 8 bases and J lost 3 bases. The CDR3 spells CASSRQGDYEQYV. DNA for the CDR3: TGTGCCAGCTCCAGACAGGGCGACTACGAGCAGTACGTC.

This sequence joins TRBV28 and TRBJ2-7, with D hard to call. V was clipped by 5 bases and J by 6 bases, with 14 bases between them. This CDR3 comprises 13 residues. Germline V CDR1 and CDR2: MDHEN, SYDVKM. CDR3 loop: CASSILRGFEQYF. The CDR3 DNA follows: TGTGCCAGCAGTATCCTACGAGGCTTCGAGCAGTACTTC.

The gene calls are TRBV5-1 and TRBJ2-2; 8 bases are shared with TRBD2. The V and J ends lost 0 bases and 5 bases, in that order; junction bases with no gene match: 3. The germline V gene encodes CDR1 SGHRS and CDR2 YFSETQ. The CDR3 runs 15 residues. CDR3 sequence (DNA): TGCGCCAGCAGCTTGGAAGCGGGAGAGACCGGGGAGCTGTTTTTT. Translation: CASSLEAGETGELFF.

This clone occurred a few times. The CDR3, as DNA: TGTGCCAGCAGCTTCGGGACAGGGGAAAAACTGTTTTTT. It codes for CASSFGTGEKLFF. The genes are TRBV11-2 and TRBJ1-4, with 9 bases lining up with TRBD1. The CDR3 spans 13 residues. CDR1 and CDR2 (germline): SGHAT, FQNNGV. Trimming cost V 3 bases and J 8 bases; bases outside gene matches: 1.

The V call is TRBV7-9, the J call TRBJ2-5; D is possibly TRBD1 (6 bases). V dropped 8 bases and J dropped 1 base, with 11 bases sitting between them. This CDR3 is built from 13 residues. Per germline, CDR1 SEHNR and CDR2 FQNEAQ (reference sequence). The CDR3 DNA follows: TGTGCCAGCGGCCAGGACAGCCAAGAGACCCAGTACTTC. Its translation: CASGQDSQETQYF.

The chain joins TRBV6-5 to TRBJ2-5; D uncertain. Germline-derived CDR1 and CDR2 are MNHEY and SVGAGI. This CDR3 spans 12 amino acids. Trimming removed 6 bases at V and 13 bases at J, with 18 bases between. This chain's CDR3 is CASRSQSTDSYF. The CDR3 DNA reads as TGTGCCAGCAGATCCCAATCGACCGACTCGTACTTC.

The chain's CDR3 is CASSLSGGGGYEQYF. Here the CDR3 DNA reads TGTGCCAGCAGTTTATCGGGGGGGGGAGGCTACGAGCAGTACTTC. The rearrangement links TRBV27 to TRBJ2-7; 7 bases align to TRBD2. The CDR3 contains 15 residues. With V trimmed by 0 bases and J by 3 bases, 5 bases remained unmatched. Germline V CDR1 and CDR2: MNHEY, SMNVEV (reference sequence).

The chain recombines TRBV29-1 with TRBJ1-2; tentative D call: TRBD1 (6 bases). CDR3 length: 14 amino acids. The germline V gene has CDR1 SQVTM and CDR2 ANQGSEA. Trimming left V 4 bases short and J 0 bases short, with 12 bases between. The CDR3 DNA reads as TGCAGCGTTGGTCTAGGGGGAGCTAACTATGGCTACACCTTC. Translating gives CSVGLGGANYGYTF.

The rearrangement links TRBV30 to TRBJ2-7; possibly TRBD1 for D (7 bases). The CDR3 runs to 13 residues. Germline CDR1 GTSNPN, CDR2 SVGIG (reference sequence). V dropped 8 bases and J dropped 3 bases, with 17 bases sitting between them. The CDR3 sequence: CASRPRGVYEQYF. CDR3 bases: TGTGCCAGCCGACCCAGGGGGGTCTACGAGCAGTACTTC.